This T cell receptor (beta chain) stems from a study of shared clonotypes between healthy human individuals. In regard to this clone: Its target is not known.

CDR3 length: 13 amino acids. Deletions cut 5 bases from V and 7 bases from J, with 14 bases between. In germline, CDR1 is SQVTM, CDR2 ANQGSEA. Study outcomes and limitations: Among donors, sharing of clonotypes was expected to be affected by sequencing depth.

Subsets obtained from CD4+ cells comprised CD45RA+ naive and CD45RA-negative memory cells. Method: immunoSEQ multiplex PCR; TCRdb's copy keeps in-frame clones and lacks some. Among a few million clones listed, about 92% were seen once. The sequenced material came from naive CD4+ T cells sorted from blood. Subset meaning: CD45RA+ positively selected. The origin of this receptor is a man aged 18 to 35 in good health. V usage is TRBV29-1 and J usage is TRBJ1-4; tentatively, D is TRBD1 (6 bases). The CDR3 DNA sequence: TGCAGCGTTCAACAGGGAAGCGGTGAAAAACTGTTTTTT. Translated: CSVQQGSGEKLFF.